This T cell receptor beta chain was observed in a study of blood T cell repertoires in COVID-19. This clone was seen just once. The method was immunoSEQ multiplex PCR; TCRdb's version includes in-frame clones alone and lacks a portion of them. The repertoire has just over 150,000 clones, 65% to 90% of them found once; the top ten carry almost 10%. The V gene lost 0 bases and the J gene lost 1 base, with 12 bases spanning the gap. This CDR3 spans 16 amino acids. Germline V gene lookup returns CDR1 LGHNA and CDR2 YSLEER. Sequenced material: peripheral blood. This clonotype was sampled from a woman aged 45-65 years with acute or convalescent COVID-19. J is TRBJ1-1 and V is TRBV4-3, with D possibly matching TRBD1 (6 bases). CDR3 sequence reads: CASSQEAGAGNTEAFF. CDR3 in DNA: TGCGCCAGCAGCCAAGAGGCGGGGGCTGGGAACACTGAAGCTTTCTTT.